Included here is one T cell receptor beta chain sequence, with context. Trimming took 2 bases from V and 6 from J, leaving 20 bases between them. This CDR3 has 16 amino acids. Germline-derived CDR1 and CDR2 are SGHTA and FQGNSA. The source of the sample is a study of blood T cells in healthy people across ages. Then a second PCR, running about 6 to 12 cycles, was carried out with a sample-barcoded 5' primer and a J-beta primer mix. Each CDR3 protein is one row after TCRdb ran MiXCR on the 5' RACE reads. Seen here are fewer than 700,000 distinct CDR3 sequences, 35% to 50% observed once, and the top ten hold 25% to 35%.

The sequenced material came from blood. This receptor was taken from a man older than 75 in good health. The V and J genes are TRBV7-2 and TRBJ2-7, with D unclear. The DNA for the CDR3 is TGTGCCAGCAGCTTATCGGCGAGCGCTTGGAAGGGCGAGCAGTACTTC. Translated: CASSLSASAWKGEQYF.